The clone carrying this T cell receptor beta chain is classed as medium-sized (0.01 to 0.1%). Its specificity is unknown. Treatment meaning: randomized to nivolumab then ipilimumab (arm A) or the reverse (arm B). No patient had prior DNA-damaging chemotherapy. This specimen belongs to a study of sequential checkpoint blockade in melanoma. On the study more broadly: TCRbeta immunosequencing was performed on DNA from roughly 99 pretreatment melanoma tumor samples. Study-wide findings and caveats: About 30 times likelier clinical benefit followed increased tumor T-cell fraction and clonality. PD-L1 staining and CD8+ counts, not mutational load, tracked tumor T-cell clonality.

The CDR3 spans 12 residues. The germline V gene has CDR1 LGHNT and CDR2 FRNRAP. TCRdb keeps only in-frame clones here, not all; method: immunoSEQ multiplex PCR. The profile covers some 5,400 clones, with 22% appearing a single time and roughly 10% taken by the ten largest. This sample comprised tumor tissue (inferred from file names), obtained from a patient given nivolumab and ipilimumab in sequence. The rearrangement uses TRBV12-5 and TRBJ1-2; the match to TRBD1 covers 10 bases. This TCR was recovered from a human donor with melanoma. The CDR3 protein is CASGQGTYGYTF. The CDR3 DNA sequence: TGTGCCTCGGGACAGGGGACTTATGGCTACACCTTC. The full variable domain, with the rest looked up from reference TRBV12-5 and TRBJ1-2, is DARVTQTPRHKVTEMGQEVTMRCQPILGHNTVFWYRQTMMQGLELLAYFRNRAPLDDSGMPKDRFSAEMPDATLATLKIQPSEPRDSAVYFCASGQGTYGYTFGSGTRLTVV.